The rows below give T cell receptor beta chains drawn from one sample of a study of T cell clones after liver transplantation. The method was immunoSEQ multiplex PCR; TCRdb's version includes in-frame clones alone and lacks a portion of them. Of more than 10,000 clones in the sample, approximately 73% are singletons; the top ten hold 30% to 40%. Here the sequenced sample was CD8+ T cells from blood, taken at the 22-month timepoint. These TCRs come from a human patient who received a liver transplant. The T cells may partly be graft donor cells. The CDR3 runs from the conserved cysteine through the conserved F or W. Each record gives: D gene, CDR3 length, V gene, clone size, J gene, CDR3 DNA, CDR3 protein. The D gene is left open where the match is weak. A row's size may be missing; if present it is once, few, many or a size class.

d_call: -; cdr3_length: 14; v_call: TRBV6-5; clone_size: -; j_call: TRBJ2-7; cdr3_nt: TGTGCCAGCAGTTACCGGCAGGGCTACCTGGAGCAGTACTTC; cdr3_aa: CASSYRQGYLEQYF
d_call: -; cdr3_length: 15; v_call: TRBV4-1; clone_size: once; j_call: TRBJ2-3; cdr3_nt: TGCGCCAGCAGCCTAGCGTTACAGAGCACAGATACGCAGTATTTT; cdr3_aa: CASSLALQSTDTQYF
d_call: TRBD2; cdr3_length: 15; v_call: TRBV7-6; clone_size: once; j_call: TRBJ2-1; cdr3_nt: TGTGCCAGCAGCTTAGTTAGCGGGGTCTCCAATGAGCAGTTCTTC; cdr3_aa: CASSLVSGVSNEQFF
d_call: -; cdr3_length: 13; v_call: TRBV29-1; clone_size: -; j_call: TRBJ1-2; cdr3_nt: TGCAGCGTTGAAGAGCGGATCGGTAGTGGCTACACCTTC; cdr3_aa: CSVEERIGSGYTF
d_call: -; cdr3_length: 15; v_call: TRBV5-4; clone_size: -; j_call: TRBJ1-2; cdr3_nt: TGTGCCAGCAGCTTGTGGCAGGGTGGGAACTATGGCTACACCTTC; cdr3_aa: CASSLWQGGNYGYTF
d_call: -; cdr3_length: 18; v_call: TRBV28; clone_size: few; j_call: TRBJ1-5; cdr3_nt: TGTGCCAGCAGTCACCCTTCCTTCGGACGGACTAGCAATCAGCCCCAGCATTTT; cdr3_aa: CASSHPSFGRTSNQPQHF
d_call: -; cdr3_length: 15; v_call: TRBV7-9; clone_size: -; j_call: TRBJ2-5; cdr3_nt: TGTGCCAGCAGCTTAGAAGGCGGTGCCGTGGAGACCCAGTACTTC; cdr3_aa: CASSLEGGAVETQYF
d_call: TRBD2; cdr3_length: 16; v_call: TRBV15; clone_size: -; j_call: TRBJ2-3; cdr3_nt: TGTGCCACCAGCAGAGATCTGAGCGGGGGAGCAGATACGCAGTATTTT; cdr3_aa: CATSRDLSGGADTQYF
d_call: TRBD2; cdr3_length: 14; v_call: TRBV2; clone_size: -; j_call: TRBJ2-1; cdr3_nt: TGTGCCAGCCCCGGGGGAGGGATGATCAATGAGCAGTTCTTC; cdr3_aa: CASPGGGMINEQFF
d_call: -; cdr3_length: 15; v_call: TRBV4-2; clone_size: few; j_call: TRBJ2-3; cdr3_nt: TGTGCCAGCAGCCAAGGACGGGGGTGGAAAGATACGCAGTATTTT; cdr3_aa: CASSQGRGWKDTQYF
d_call: -; cdr3_length: 14; v_call: TRBV18; clone_size: -; j_call: TRBJ1-1; cdr3_nt: TGTGCCAGCTCACCACAGGACACGAACACTGAAGCTTTCTTT; cdr3_aa: CASSPQDTNTEAFF
d_call: TRBD1; cdr3_length: 14; v_call: TRBV6-1; clone_size: -; j_call: TRBJ2-7; cdr3_nt: TGTGCCAGCAGTCCGGGACAGGGGAGCTACGAGCAGTACTTC; cdr3_aa: CASSPGQGSYEQYF
d_call: -; cdr3_length: 14; v_call: TRBV4-3; clone_size: -; j_call: TRBJ2-1; cdr3_nt: TGCGCCAGCAGCTTGGCGGGGAATCACAATGAGCAGTTCTTC; cdr3_aa: CASSLAGNHNEQFF
d_call: TRBD2; cdr3_length: 20; v_call: TRBV10-3; clone_size: -; j_call: TRBJ2-1; cdr3_nt: TGTGCCATCAAGGGAGGGTTCGATTTGGAGCGGGAGGACCCATACAATGAGCAGTTCTTC; cdr3_aa: CAIKGGFDLEREDPYNEQFF
d_call: -; cdr3_length: 14; v_call: TRBV30; clone_size: -; j_call: TRBJ1-2; cdr3_nt: TGTGCCTGGAGTCCACCACAGGAAAACTATGGCTACACCTTC; cdr3_aa: CAWSPPQENYGYTF
d_call: TRBD1; cdr3_length: 15; v_call: TRBV5-4; clone_size: -; j_call: TRBJ2-3; cdr3_nt: TGTGCCAGCAGCAAGACAGGGGGAGGGAAAGATACGCAGTATTTT; cdr3_aa: CASSKTGGGKDTQYF
d_call: -; cdr3_length: 16; v_call: TRBV7-9; clone_size: -; j_call: TRBJ2-3; cdr3_nt: TGTGCCAGCAGCTTAGCGCGGGCTCGATGGACAGATACGCAGTATTTT; cdr3_aa: CASSLARARWTDTQYF
d_call: TRBD1; cdr3_length: 12; v_call: TRBV29-1; clone_size: -; j_call: TRBJ2-1; cdr3_nt: TGCAGCGTGGACTCAGGGGGCCATGAGCAGTTCTTC; cdr3_aa: CSVDSGGHEQFF
d_call: -; cdr3_length: 11; v_call: TRBV4-3; clone_size: -; j_call: TRBJ2-7; cdr3_nt: TGCGCCAGCGGCCAAGTTTACGAGCAGTACTTC; cdr3_aa: CASGQVYEQYF
d_call: TRBD2; cdr3_length: 14; v_call: TRBV11-3; clone_size: -; j_call: TRBJ2-5; cdr3_nt: TGTGCCAGCAGCTTAAGCGGGGTGGGAGAGACCCAGTACTTC; cdr3_aa: CASSLSGVGETQYF
d_call: TRBD1; cdr3_length: 14; v_call: TRBV6-1; clone_size: -; j_call: TRBJ2-2; cdr3_nt: TGTGCCAGCAGTCCGACAGGGGACACCGGGGAGCTGTTTTTT; cdr3_aa: CASSPTGDTGELFF
d_call: TRBD2; cdr3_length: 13; v_call: TRBV30; clone_size: -; j_call: TRBJ2-1; cdr3_nt: TGTGCCTACCGACTAGCGGGAGCCAATGAGCAGTTCTTC; cdr3_aa: CAYRLAGANEQFF